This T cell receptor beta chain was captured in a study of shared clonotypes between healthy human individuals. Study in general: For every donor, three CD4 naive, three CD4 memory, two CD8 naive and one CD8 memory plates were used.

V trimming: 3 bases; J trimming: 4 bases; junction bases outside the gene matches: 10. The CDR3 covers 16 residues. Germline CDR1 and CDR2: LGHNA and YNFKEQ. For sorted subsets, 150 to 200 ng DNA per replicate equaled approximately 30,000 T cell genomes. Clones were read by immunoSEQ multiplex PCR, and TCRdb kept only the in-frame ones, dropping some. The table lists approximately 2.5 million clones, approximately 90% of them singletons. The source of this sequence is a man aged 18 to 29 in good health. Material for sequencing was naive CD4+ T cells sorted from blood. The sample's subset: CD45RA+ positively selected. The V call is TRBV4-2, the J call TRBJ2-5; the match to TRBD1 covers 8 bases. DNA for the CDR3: TGTGCCAGCAGCCAGAGCACAGGGGGTAACGGAGAGACCCAGTACTTC. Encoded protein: CASSQSTGGNGETQYF.